These 26 T cell receptor beta chains were sequenced from one sample in a study of CD8 T cells in Susac syndrome. The RNA input was roughly 0.5 to 1 ug, and it was reverse transcribed with random hexamers. TCRdb re-called the immunoSEQ multiplex PCR reads through MiXCR, storing one row per CDR3 protein. The data hold some 120,000 distinct CDR3 sequences, with about 94% observed a single time. Sequenced: CD4+ T cells from PBMCs. Source of these receptors: a human donor with multiple sclerosis.

The chain combines TRBV6-5 with TRBJ1-2; D perhaps matches TRBD1 (6 bases). The CDR3 runs 13 residues. Germline V gene sequence: CDR1 MNHEY, CDR2 SVGAGI. V was shortened by 7 bases and J by 4 bases, with 13 bases between the two germline ends. The CDR3 sequence is CASTGGQLYGYTF. In nucleotides, the CDR3 is TGTGCCAGCACCGGTGGACAGCTCTATGGCTACACCTTC.

The rearrangement uses TRBV12-3 or TRBV12-4 and TRBJ2-6, with 8 bases identical to TRBD1. With 5 bases clipped from V and 0 bases from J, the junction kept 3 bases outside the gene matches. The CDR3 spans 16 residues. In DNA, the CDR3 is TGTGCCAGCAGTCCGGACAGGGCCTCTGGGGCCAACGTCCTGACTTTC. Translating gives CASSPDRASGANVLTF.

Worth noting for this clonotype: One end of the junction is discordant with germline, which a read error may explain. The chain has TRBV5-4 and TRBJ1-1; possibly TRBD1 for D (5 bases). The CDR3 length is 17 residues. Germline values: CDR1 SGHNT, CDR2 YYREEE (reference sequence). The CDR3 DNA reads TGTGCCAACAGCCCGGGGCAGTATCCCAGCTTGGGTCCTGAAGCTTTCTTT. It encodes CANSPGQYPSLGPEAFF.

The rearrangement joins TRBV7-2 to TRBJ2-3, with TRBD2 matching 10 bases. V lost 4 bases and J lost 1; bases outside the gene matches: 17. Germline loops: CDR1 SGHTA, CDR2 FQGNSA. CDR3 length: 20 amino acids. CDR3 DNA: TGTGCCAGCAGCTGGTTAGCGCTAGCGGGGGCCCCGGGAGGCACAGATACGCAGTATTTT. Its translation is CASSWLALAGAPGGTDTQYF.

This sequence joins TRBV29-1 and TRBJ1-2; TRBD1 agrees at 7 bases. Losses at the gene ends were 7 bases for V and 4 bases for J; bases not matched to a gene: 9. The germline V gene encodes CDR1 SQVTM and CDR2 ANQGSEA. The CDR3 has 13 residues. In nucleotides, the CDR3 is TGCAGCGGCCGACAGGGCCCAAGCTATGGCTACACCTTC. This sequence encodes CSGRQGPSYGYTF.

The chain joins TRBV18 to TRBJ1-2; 7 nucleotides agree with TRBD1. The CDR3 sequence is 14 residues long. Germline V gives CDR1 KGHSH, CDR2 LQKENI. Trimming cost V 6 bases and J 0 bases; bases outside gene matches: 4. CDR3 protein: CASSPGQANYGYTF. The CDR3 region has the DNA TGTGCCAGCTCGCCTGGACAGGCTAACTATGGCTACACCTTC.

J is TRBJ1-1 and V is TRBV6-2 or TRBV6-3, with 7 bases that match TRBD1. The CDR3 has 15 residues. J was trimmed by 0 bases and V by 2 bases; bases with no gene match: 3. Per the germline V gene, CDR1 is MNHEY and CDR2 is SVGEGT. CDR3 nucleotides: TGTGCCAGCAGTTACCCCGGGACAGTGAACACTGAAGCTTTCTTT. Encoded protein: CASSYPGTVNTEAFF.

The V gene is TRBV5-1, the J gene TRBJ2-7, with D perhaps matching TRBD2 (5 bases). The germline V gene encodes CDR1 SGHRS and CDR2 YFSETQ. The CDR3 totals 14 residues. Trimming removed 1 base from V and 2 bases from J, with 10 bases in between. The CDR3 loop is CASSLNSEPYEQYF. In DNA form, the CDR3 reads TGCGCCAGCAGCTTGAATAGCGAGCCCTACGAGCAGTACTTC.

The rearrangement links TRBV7-9 to TRBJ1-5, with no clear D. Looked up from germline, CDR1 is SEHNR and CDR2 is FQNEAQ (reference sequence). V gave up 1 base and J gave up 9 bases, with 10 bases separating them. The CDR3 length is 13 residues. CDR3: CASSLVSPGPQHF. The CDR3 DNA is TGTGCCAGCAGCTTAGTTAGTCCTGGGCCCCAGCATTTT.

This chain uses TRBV7-8 with TRBJ2-3, with 12 bases lining up with TRBD2. The CDR3 sequence is 17 residues long. Trimming at V came to 0 bases and at J to 4 bases, leaving 5 bases not matched to a gene. The V gene's germline CDR1 is SGHVS and CDR2 FQNEAQ. In nucleotides, the CDR3 is TGTGCCAGCAGCTTAGCGTCTAGCGGGGGGGCCGCAGATACGCAGTATTTT. Protein sequence: CASSLASSGGAADTQYF.

This chain connects TRBV20-1 to TRBJ2-7; 11 bases match TRBD1. CDR1 and CDR2 (germline): DFQATT, SNEGSKA (reference sequence). The junction had 3 bases not matched to a gene; V was cut back by 0 bases and J by 2 bases. The CDR3 covers 15 residues. The CDR3 region is CSARDPGQGAYEQYF. The CDR3 coding sequence is TGCAGTGCTAGAGACCCGGGACAGGGGGCCTACGAGCAGTACTTC.

The chain uses TRBV5-1 and TRBJ1-1, with 8 bases that match TRBD1. Germline CDR1 SGHRS, CDR2 YFSETQ. With 4 bases clipped from V and 7 bases from J, the junction kept 9 bases outside the gene matches. The length of the CDR3 is 14 residues. This CDR3 is CASSLPQGVGEAFF. The CDR3 coding sequence is TGCGCCAGCAGCCTCCCACAGGGGGTGGGTGAAGCTTTCTTT.

The chain employs TRBV4-2 and TRBJ1-2, with 10 positions matching TRBD1. The CDR3 length is 16 residues. V was clipped by 0 bases and J by 8 bases; unmatched bases: 9. In germline, CDR1 is LGHNA, CDR2 YNFKEQ. The CDR3 reads CASSQDGGDRGQGYTF. CDR3 sequence (DNA): TGTGCCAGCAGCCAAGATGGGGGGGACAGGGGACAAGGCTACACCTTC.

This clonotype was detected once. V gene TRBV9 combines with J gene TRBJ2-1; D possibly matches TRBD1 or TRBD2 (5 bases each). From germline, CDR1 is SGDLS and CDR2 YYNGEE. The length of the CDR3 is 14 residues. The ends were cut back, 7 bases at V and 7 bases at J, with 18 bases in the middle. The CDR3 DNA reads TGTGCCAGCGGGACCGGGGCAAACCTTAATGAGCAGTTCTTC. Amino acid sequence: CASGTGANLNEQFF. Together with reference TRBV9 and TRBJ2-1, the CDR3 gives the full variable domain: DSGVTQTPKHLITATGQRVTLRCSPRSGDLSVYWYQQSLDQGLQFLIQYYNGEERAKGNILERFSAQQFPDLHSELNLSSLELGDSALYFCASGTGANLNEQFFGPGTRLTVL.

This clonotype was detected once. The chain is built from TRBV6-4 and TRBJ2-1, with D perhaps matching TRBD2 (6 bases). The germline gives CDR1 MRHNA, CDR2 SNTAGT. V lost 5 bases and J lost 3, with 14 bases in between. The CDR3 totals 15 residues. CDR3 in DNA: TGTGCCAGCAGTCGGGGGAGGCTAGACTACAATGAGCAGTTCTTC. Translated: CASSRGRLDYNEQFF.

The rearrangement joins TRBV30 to TRBJ2-6; no firm D call. The ends were cut back, 4 bases at V and 0 bases at J, with 13 bases in the middle. Germline loops: CDR1 GTSNPN, CDR2 SVGIG (reference sequence). The CDR3 is 16 residues long. The CDR3 region has the DNA TGTGCCTGGAAAAACCGGGCGGTCTCTGGGGCCAACGTCCTGACTTTC. This encodes CAWKNRAVSGANVLTF.

This chain joins TRBV20-1 and TRBJ2-1; tentative D call: TRBD2 (6 bases). Trimming took 5 bases from V and 4 from J, leaving 12 bases between them. Germline values: CDR1 DFQATT, CDR2 SNEGSKA (reference sequence). The CDR3 runs to 13 residues. For the CDR3, the DNA is TGCAGTGCTGTTAAGGGAGGATACAATGAGCAGTTCTTC. This encodes CSAVKGGYNEQFF.

This chain uses TRBV12-3 or TRBV12-4 with TRBJ1-2; D possibly corresponds to TRBD1 (6 bases). This CDR3 spans 14 amino acids. Trimming removed 5 bases from V and 7 bases from J, with 17 bases in between. The CDR3 coding sequence is TGTGCCAGCAGTGGGAGCCCAGGGGCGGCTGGCTACACCTTC. Amino acid sequence: CASSGSPGAAGYTF.

This clonotype was counted a single time. CDR3 protein: CASSQDRGLAGRKETQYF. In DNA form, the CDR3 reads TGCGCCAGCAGCCAAGATCGAGGACTAGCGGGGAGAAAAGAGACCCAGTACTTC. The chain joins TRBV4-1 to TRBJ2-5; 12 nucleotides align to TRBD2. V shed 0 bases and J 3 bases; nucleotides not matched to a gene: 8. The germline gives CDR1 MGHRA, CDR2 YSYEKL. The length of the CDR3 is 18 residues.

This chain joins TRBV2 and TRBJ2-5; TRBD1 agrees at 8 bases. The CDR3 runs 13 residues. Trimming cost V 6 bases and J 4 bases; bases outside gene matches: 4. Germline V lookup: CDR1 SNHLY, CDR2 FYNNEI. The CDR3 here is CASRHRGRETQYF. DNA for the CDR3: TGTGCCAGCAGGCACAGGGGGAGAGAGACCCAGTACTTC.

On this clonotype itself: No conserved phenylalanine or tryptophan ends this CDR3, so it is likely a read error. V and J are TRBV19 and TRBJ1-5; possibly TRBD1 for D (6 bases). V shed 6 bases and J shed 7 bases, with 13 bases lying between them. The length of the CDR3 is 13 residues. Germline V CDR1 and CDR2: LNHDA, SQIVND (reference sequence). The CDR3 sequence is CASRGQGIQPQHL. CDR3 sequence (DNA): TGTGCCAGTAGAGGTCAGGGGATACAGCCCCAGCATTTG.

This sequence joins TRBV7-8 and TRBJ2-2; D ambiguous. This CDR3 is 13 amino acids long. Per germline, CDR1 SGHVS and CDR2 FQNEAQ. V was shortened by 0 bases and J by 5 bases, with 4 bases between the two germline ends. The CDR3 is CASSLAPTGELFF. The CDR3 nucleotides are TGTGCCAGCAGCTTAGCGCCTACCGGGGAGCTGTTTTTT.

This chain links TRBV18 with TRBJ1-1, with D unclear. The germline gives CDR1 KGHSH, CDR2 LQKENI. With 2 bases removed from V and 5 bases from J, the gap between germline ends came to 9 bases. The CDR3 sequence is 13 residues long. Written as DNA, the CDR3 is TGTGCCAGCTCACCAACACGGTCGACTGAAGCTTTCTTT. This encodes CASSPTRSTEAFF.

The chain has TRBV30 and TRBJ2-7; TRBD2 might be the D (5 bases). The CDR3 covers 13 residues. V lost 4 bases and J 0 bases, leaving 10 bases between the germline ends. In germline, CDR1 is GTSNPN, CDR2 SVGIG (reference sequence). The CDR3 here is CAWTPGNSYEQYF. In DNA, the CDR3 is TGTGCCTGGACCCCGGGGAACTCCTACGAGCAGTACTTC.

This chain joins TRBV5-1 and TRBJ1-2, with TRBD1 identical over 8 bases. The V gene end was trimmed by 4 bases and the J gene end by 6 bases; junction bases not matched to a gene: 8. The CDR3 has 14 amino acids. The V gene's germline CDR1 is SGHRS and CDR2 YFSETQ. The DNA for the CDR3 is TGCGCCAGCAGCCCCGGACAGGGAAAAGATGGCTACACCTTC. Its protein product is CASSPGQGKDGYTF.

The chain is built from TRBV10-3 and TRBJ1-5, with D maybe TRBD1 (5 bases). Trimming removed 3 bases at V and 5 bases at J, with 14 bases between. Germline V CDR1 and CDR2: ENHRY, SYGVKD. The CDR3 has 15 amino acids. The CDR3 spells CAISEGWRGDQPQHF. In DNA form, the CDR3 reads TGTGCCATCAGTGAAGGTTGGAGGGGCGATCAGCCCCAGCATTTT.